The T cell receptor beta chain described here comes from a study of blood T cell repertoires in COVID-19. Those enrolled, adults aged roughly 18 to 89 years, came from about two dozen US areas. Cohort 3 recovery required two negative PCRs, clearance, or symptom resolution. Source study methods: Counts of nucleated cells, estimated from reference gene primer amplification, were obtained. Method: immunoSEQ multiplex PCR; TCRdb's copy keeps in-frame clones and lacks some. V, J and clone size are those of that table, while D and trimming were read from the DNA. The repertoire has about 260,000 clones, 88% of them found once; the top ten carry approximately 3%. CDR1 is KGHSH and CDR2 is LQKENI in the germline V gene. V shed 1 base and J shed 5 bases, with 17 bases lying between them. The CDR3 loop spans 16 amino acids.

The V gene is TRBV18, the J gene TRBJ1-1; D perhaps matches TRBD1 (6 bases). The sample consisted of PBMCs or T cells enriched from blood (not recorded which). The clonotype comes from a woman between 50 and 59 years old who had recovered from COVID-19. CDR3 DNA: TGTGCCAGCTCACCACTAGAGGGGGTTACGAGTACTGAAGCTTTCTTT. Amino acid sequence: CASSPLEGVTSTEAFF.